The text below deals with one T cell receptor beta chain. Its target is unknown. This sample was taken from a study of identical twins. General study findings and limits: Partial confounding of zero-insertion analyses by invariant MAIT and iNKT cells was possible. The study reached conclusions through statistical analysis that was cross-sectional, not following the same donors.

Germline assignment: CDR1 DFQATT and CDR2 SNEGSKA (reference sequence). CDR3 length equals 17 residues. V dropped 5 bases and J dropped 8; count of bases not matched to a gene: 20. TCRdb reanalysed the 5' RACE reads using MiXCR and keeps one entry per CDR3 protein. Altogether about 330,000 distinct CDR3 sequences are present, 10% to 15% being singletons, with the ten largest covering around 7.2%. These same data were also listed under a study on yellow fever vaccine responses in identical twins.

Sequencing was performed on CD8+ T cells sorted from blood. This TCR was sampled from a woman under 30 in good health. This rearrangement joins TRBV20-1 to TRBJ2-1, with 8 bases that match TRBD2. CDR3 sequence reads: CSASPRGGLPTGDEQFF. CDR3 in DNA: TGCAGTGCTTCTCCCCGGGGGGGCCTTCCCACGGGGGATGAGCAGTTCTTC.